This T cell receptor beta chain was observed in a study of T cell repertoires in cytomegalovirus infection. TCRdb recomputed calls from the reads with MiXCR, one row per CDR3 protein. The profile shows more than 250,000 distinct CDR3 sequences, roughly an eighth of them singletons. Germline V gene data show CDR1 as SGHTA and CDR2 as FQGTGA. CDR3 length: 15 residues. The junction had 6 bases not matched to a gene; V was cut back by 4 bases and J by 1 base. This receptor was taken from a human donor in good health (CMV status not recorded). Some clones in this sample may be carry-over from other donors' samples. The sample was PBMCs. The rearrangement uses TRBV7-3 and TRBJ2-5; 7 nucleotides line up with TRBD1. DNA of the CDR3: TGTGCCAGCAGCTGGGGGACAGCCGGCCAAGAGACCCAGTACTTC. Translated, it gives CASSWGTAGQETQYF.